These T cell receptor beta chains were read from a single sample in a study of cytomegalovirus exposure and HLA in healthy donors. Assay: immunoSEQ multiplex PCR; the TCRdb copy retains only in-frame clones and omits some. Of about 83,000 clones listed, 90% to 97% are singletons. What was sequenced was PBMCs. All receptors come from a woman in her late teens or twenties in good health and CMV-seronegative. The CDR3 runs from the conserved cysteine through the conserved F or W. The D gene is left open where the match is weak. Rows may omit the clone size; those that give it use once, few, many or a size class.

length,D,J,V,size,CDR3,DNA
15,.,TRBJ2-6,TRBV5-1,.,CASSFQGSAANVLTF,TGCGCCAGCAGCTTCCAGGGGAGTGCGGCCAACGTCCTGACTTTC
18,.,TRBJ2-7,TRBV5-1,.,CASSLTSDYRQITYEQYF,TGCGCCAGCAGCTTGACCTCGGACTATCGCCAAATAACCTACGAGCAGTACTTC
17,.,TRBJ1-2,TRBV10-3,once,CAIMGAGDPLFNYGYTF,TGTGCCATCATGGGGGCCGGGGACCCGCTCTTTAACTATGGCTACACCTTC
14,.,TRBJ1-5,TRBV28,.,CASSGDGGGGPQHF,TGTGCCAGCAGTGGAGACGGGGGCGGGGGGCCCCAGCATTTT
15,.,TRBJ1-3,TRBV10-1,.,CASSDTGSSGNTIYF,TGCGCCAGCAGTGATACAGGCAGCTCTGGAAACACCATATATTTT
14,.,TRBJ2-3,TRBV5-6,once,CASSLPGLSDTQYF,TGTGCCAGCAGCTTACCGGGACTTTCAGATACGCAGTATTTT
15,TRBD1,TRBJ1-2,TRBV6-6,few,CASSYLQGANYGYTF,TGTGCCAGCAGTTATTTACAGGGGGCAAACTATGGCTACACCTTC
16,TRBD2,TRBJ2-2,TRBV18,.,CASSPSGLVSTGELFF,TGTGCCAGCTCACCAAGCGGACTAGTAAGCACCGGGGAGCTGTTTTTT
14,TRBD1,TRBJ2-1,TRBV13,.,CASSPGQAYNEQFF,TGTGCCAGCAGTCCAGGACAGGCCTACAATGAGCAGTTCTTC
20,.,TRBJ1-3,TRBV5-5,.,CASSLPGTPPFLPAGNTIYF,TGTGCCAGCAGCTTGCCCGGGACACCGCCATTCCTCCCCGCTGGAAACACCATATATTTT
15,TRBD2,TRBJ2-1,TRBV7-9,.,CASSLRTSGTDEQFF,TGTGCCAGCAGCCTTAGGACTAGCGGGACCGATGAGCAGTTCTTC
16,TRBD2,TRBJ2-7,TRBV5-1,.,CASSPMFAGEAGEQYF,TGCGCCAGCAGCCCCATGTTCGCGGGGGAAGCAGGCGAGCAGTACTTC
14,.,TRBJ2-7,TRBV6-6,.,CASSLDPPGYEQYF,TGTGCCAGCAGTTTAGACCCACCGGGCTACGAGCAGTACTTC
11,.,TRBJ2-7,TRBV20-1,.,CSARDGVEQYF,TGCAGTGCTAGAGATGGAGTGGAGCAGTACTTC
16,.,TRBJ1-1,TRBV4-2,.,CASSQDRLSMNTEAFF,TGTGCCAGCAGCCAAGACCGACTATCTATGAACACTGAAGCTTTCTTT
16,TRBD1,TRBJ2-7,TRBV7-9,few,CASSLIPGQFSYEQYF,TGTGCCAGCAGCTTAATACCGGGACAGTTCTCCTACGAGCAGTACTTC
17,TRBD2,TRBJ2-1,TRBV11-2,.,CASSRTSGSVWDNEQFF,TGTGCCAGCAGTAGGACTAGCGGGAGCGTTTGGGACAATGAGCAGTTCTTC
12,.,TRBJ1-2,TRBV6-5,.,CASSYPGDGYTF,TGTGCCAGCAGTTATCCGGGGGATGGCTACACCTTC
11,.,TRBJ2-5,TRBV5-1,.,CASSSGETQYF,TGCGCCAGCAGCTCAGGGGAGACCCAGTACTTC
14,.,TRBJ1-1,TRBV6-5,.,CASIMGGLNTEAFF,TGTGCCAGCATCATGGGGGGGCTGAACACTGAAGCTTTCTTT
11,.,TRBJ1-1,TRBV29-1,.,CSVDRNTEAFF,TGCAGCGTTGACAGGAACACTGAAGCTTTCTTT
16,TRBD2,TRBJ2-7,TRBV19,.,CASSTFTSGRGYEQYF,TGTGCCAGTAGTACCTTCACTAGCGGGAGGGGGTACGAGCAGTACTTC
15,TRBD2,TRBJ2-1,TRBV19,.,CASSIGLADLNEQFF,TGTGCCAGTAGTATCGGGCTAGCGGATCTTAATGAGCAGTTCTTC
13,.,TRBJ2-7,TRBV27,.,CASSFPGNYEQYF,TGTGCCAGCAGTTTTCCAGGGAACTACGAGCAGTACTTC
14,.,TRBJ1-6,TRBV14,.,CASSHGRGPSPLHF,TGTGCCAGCAGCCACGGCAGGGGCCCTTCACCCCTCCACTTT
13,.,TRBJ2-2,TRBV4-1,.,CASSPPDTGELFF,TGCGCCAGCAGCCCCCCCGACACCGGGGAGCTGTTTTTT
17,TRBD2,TRBJ2-1,TRBV19,.,CASSIGLAGSSYNEQFF,TGTGCCAGTAGTATAGGACTAGCGGGGAGCTCCTACAATGAGCAGTTCTTC
16,.,TRBJ1-1,TRBV27,.,CASSLSWARPFTEAFF,TGTGCCAGCAGTTTAAGTTGGGCAAGACCCTTTACCGAAGCTTTCTTT
16,.,TRBJ2-3,TRBV27,.,CASAPLAPTGTDTQYF,TGTGCCAGCGCGCCCCTAGCGCCCACAGGCACAGATACGCAGTATTTT
11,TRBD1,TRBJ2-7,TRBV30,.,CAWGGQVEQYF,TGTGCCTGGGGCGGACAGGTCGAGCAGTACTTC
14,.,TRBJ2-7,TRBV19,.,CASSIDPGYYEQYF,TGTGCCAGTAGTATAGATCCGGGATACTACGAGCAGTACTTC
16,.,TRBJ2-1,TRBV18,.,CASSPPGGPGNNEQFF,TGTGCCAGCTCACCGCCCGGGGGGCCCGGGAACAATGAGCAGTTCTTC
15,TRBD2,TRBJ2-1,TRBV5-1,.,CASSLEGTSFNEQFF,TGCGCCAGCAGCTTGGAAGGGACTAGCTTCAATGAGCAGTTCTTC
13,.,TRBJ1-3,TRBV7-9,.,CASSLVSGNTIYF,TGTGCCAGCAGCTTAGTTTCGGGAAACACCATATATTTT
11,.,TRBJ2-1,TRBV11-3,.,CASSTNNEQFF,TGTGCCAGCAGTACTAACAATGAGCAGTTCTTC
17,TRBD2,TRBJ2-3,TRBV5-1,.,CASRRGLAGASTDTQYF,TGCGCCAGCAGACGGGGACTAGCGGGAGCTAGCACAGATACGCAGTATTTT
10,.,TRBJ2-1,TRBV28,once,CATLEDEQFF,TGTGCCACCCTTGAGGATGAGCAGTTCTTC
15,TRBD1,TRBJ2-7,TRBV14,.,CASSQTGGGSYEQYF,TGTGCCAGCAGCCAAACAGGGGGAGGCTCCTACGAGCAGTACTTC
15,TRBD1,TRBJ1-5,TRBV6-5,.,CASSYTGANNQPQHF,TGTGCCAGCAGTTACACAGGGGCTAACAATCAGCCCCAGCATTTT
24,TRBD1,TRBJ2-1,TRBV14,.,CASSQADRDRGQSGSNDRKNEQFF,TGTGCCAGCAGCCAAGCCGACCGGGACAGGGGGCAGAGCGGGAGCAATGACAGGAAAAATGAGCAGTTCTTC
14,.,TRBJ2-1,TRBV10-1,.,CASSVGSEGNEQFF,TGCGCCAGCAGTGTTGGGAGCGAGGGCAATGAGCAGTTCTTC
13,TRBD2,TRBJ2-7,TRBV5-4,.,CASTLAGGLEQYF,TGTGCCAGCACCTTAGCGGGAGGTCTCGAGCAGTACTTC
18,.,TRBJ2-2,TRBV2,.,CASSDSVFGGKNTGELFF,TGTGCCAGCAGTGATTCGGTCTTTGGGGGCAAGAACACCGGGGAGCTGTTTTTT
15,TRBD1,TRBJ2-2,TRBV6-4,few,CASSMGQGGGGELFF,TGTGCCAGCAGCATGGGACAGGGAGGCGGCGGGGAGCTGTTTTTT